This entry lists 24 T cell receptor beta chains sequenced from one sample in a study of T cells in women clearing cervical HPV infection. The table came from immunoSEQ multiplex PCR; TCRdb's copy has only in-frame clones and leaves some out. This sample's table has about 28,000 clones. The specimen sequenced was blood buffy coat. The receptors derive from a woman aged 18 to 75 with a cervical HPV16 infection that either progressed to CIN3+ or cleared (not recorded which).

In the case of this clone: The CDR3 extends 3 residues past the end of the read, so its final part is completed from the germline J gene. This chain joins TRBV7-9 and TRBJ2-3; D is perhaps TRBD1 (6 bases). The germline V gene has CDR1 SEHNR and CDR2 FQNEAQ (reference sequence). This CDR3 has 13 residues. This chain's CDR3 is CASKTGNQETQYF. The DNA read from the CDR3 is TGTGCCAGCAAAACAGGGAACCAAGAGACG.

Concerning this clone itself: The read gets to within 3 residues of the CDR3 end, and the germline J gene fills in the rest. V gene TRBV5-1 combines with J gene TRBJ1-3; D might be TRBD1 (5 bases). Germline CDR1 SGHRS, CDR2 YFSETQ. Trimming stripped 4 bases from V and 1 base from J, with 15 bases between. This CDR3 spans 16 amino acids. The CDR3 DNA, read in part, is TGCGCCAGCAGCCCGGGGGTAATTACGTCTGGAAACACC. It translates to CASSPGVITSGNT. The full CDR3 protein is CASSPGVITSGNTIYF.

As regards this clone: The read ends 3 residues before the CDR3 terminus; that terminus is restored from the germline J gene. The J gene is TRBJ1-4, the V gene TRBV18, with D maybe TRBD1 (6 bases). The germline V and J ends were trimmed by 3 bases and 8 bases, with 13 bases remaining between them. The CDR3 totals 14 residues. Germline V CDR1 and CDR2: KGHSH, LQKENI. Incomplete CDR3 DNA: TGTGCCAGCTCACCGGCAGGGGCGCGGGAAAAA. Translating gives CASSPAGAREK. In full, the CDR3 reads CASSPAGAREKLFF.

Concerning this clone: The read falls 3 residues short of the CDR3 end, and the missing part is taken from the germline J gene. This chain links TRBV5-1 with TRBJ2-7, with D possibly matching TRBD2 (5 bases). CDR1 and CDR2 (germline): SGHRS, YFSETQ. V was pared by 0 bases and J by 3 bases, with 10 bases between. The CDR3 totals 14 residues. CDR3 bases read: TGCGCCAGCAGCTTGGGCGGACTCAACTACGAG. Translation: CASSLGGLNYE. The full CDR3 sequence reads CASSLGGLNYEQYF.

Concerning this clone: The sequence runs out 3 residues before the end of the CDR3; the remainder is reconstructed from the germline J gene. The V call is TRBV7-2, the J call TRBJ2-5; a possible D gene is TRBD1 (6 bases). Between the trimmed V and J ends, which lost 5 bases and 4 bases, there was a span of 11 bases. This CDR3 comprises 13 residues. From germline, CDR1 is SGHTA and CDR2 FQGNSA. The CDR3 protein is CASSPDRRETQYF. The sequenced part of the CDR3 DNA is TGTGCCAGCAGCCCTGACAGGCGAGAGACC.

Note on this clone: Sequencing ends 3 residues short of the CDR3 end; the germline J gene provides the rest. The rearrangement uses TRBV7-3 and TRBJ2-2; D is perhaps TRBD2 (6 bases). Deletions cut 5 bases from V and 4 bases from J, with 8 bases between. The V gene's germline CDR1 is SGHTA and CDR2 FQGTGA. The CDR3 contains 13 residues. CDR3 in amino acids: CASSVAVTGELFF. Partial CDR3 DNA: TGTGCCAGCAGCGTAGCGGTCACCGGGGAG. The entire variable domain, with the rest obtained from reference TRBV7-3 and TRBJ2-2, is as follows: GAGVSQTPSNKVTEKGKYVELRCDPISGHTALYWYRQSLGQGPEFLIYFQGTGAADDSGLPNDRFFAVRPEGSVSTLKIQRTERGDSAVYLCASSVAVTGELFFGEGSRLTVL.

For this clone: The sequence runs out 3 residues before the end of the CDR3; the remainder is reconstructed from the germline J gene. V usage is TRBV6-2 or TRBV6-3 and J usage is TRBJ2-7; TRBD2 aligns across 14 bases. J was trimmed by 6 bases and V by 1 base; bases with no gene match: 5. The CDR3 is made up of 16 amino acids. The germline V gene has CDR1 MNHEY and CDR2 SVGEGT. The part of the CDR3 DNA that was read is TGTGCCAGCAGTTACTTCACGACTAGCGGGAGGGGCGAG. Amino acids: CASSYFTTSGRGE. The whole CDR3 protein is CASSYFTTSGRGEQYF.

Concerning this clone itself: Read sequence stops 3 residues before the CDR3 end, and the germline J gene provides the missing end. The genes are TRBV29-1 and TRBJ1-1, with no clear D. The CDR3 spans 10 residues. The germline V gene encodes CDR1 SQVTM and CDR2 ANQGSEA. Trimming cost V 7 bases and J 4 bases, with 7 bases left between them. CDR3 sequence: CSALSTEAFF. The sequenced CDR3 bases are TGCAGCGCCCTAAGCACTGAA.

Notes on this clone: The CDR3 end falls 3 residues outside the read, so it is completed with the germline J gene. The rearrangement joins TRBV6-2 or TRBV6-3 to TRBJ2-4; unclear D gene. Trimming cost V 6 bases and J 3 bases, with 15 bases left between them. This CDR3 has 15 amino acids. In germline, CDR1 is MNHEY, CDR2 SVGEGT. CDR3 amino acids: CASRPLRVLKNIQYF. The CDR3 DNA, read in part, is TGTGCCAGCAGGCCCCTCCGGGTCCTCAAAAACATT.

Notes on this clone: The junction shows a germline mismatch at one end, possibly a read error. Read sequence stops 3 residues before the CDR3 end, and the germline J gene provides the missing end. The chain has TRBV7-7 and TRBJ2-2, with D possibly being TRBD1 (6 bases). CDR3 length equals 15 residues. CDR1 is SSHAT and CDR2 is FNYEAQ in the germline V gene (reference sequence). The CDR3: CASSREDSPNEKLFF. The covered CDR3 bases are TGTGCTAGCAGCCGAGAGGACAGTCCAAATGAAAAG.

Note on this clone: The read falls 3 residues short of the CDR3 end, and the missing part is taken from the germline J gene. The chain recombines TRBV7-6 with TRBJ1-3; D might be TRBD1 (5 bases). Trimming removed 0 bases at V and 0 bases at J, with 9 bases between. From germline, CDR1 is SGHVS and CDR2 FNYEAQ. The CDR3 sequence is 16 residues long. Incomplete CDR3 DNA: TGTGCCAGCAGCTTAGCGGGGCAGGCCTCTGGAAACACC. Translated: CASSLAGQASGNT. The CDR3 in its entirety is CASSLAGQASGNTIYF.

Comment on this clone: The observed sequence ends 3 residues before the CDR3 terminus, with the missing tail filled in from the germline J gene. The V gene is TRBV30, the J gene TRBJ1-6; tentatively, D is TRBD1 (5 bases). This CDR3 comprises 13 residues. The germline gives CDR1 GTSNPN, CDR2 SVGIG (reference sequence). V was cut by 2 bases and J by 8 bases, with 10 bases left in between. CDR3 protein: CAWSFAGDSPLHF. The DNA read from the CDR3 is TGTGCCTGGAGTTTCGCGGGGGATTCACCC.

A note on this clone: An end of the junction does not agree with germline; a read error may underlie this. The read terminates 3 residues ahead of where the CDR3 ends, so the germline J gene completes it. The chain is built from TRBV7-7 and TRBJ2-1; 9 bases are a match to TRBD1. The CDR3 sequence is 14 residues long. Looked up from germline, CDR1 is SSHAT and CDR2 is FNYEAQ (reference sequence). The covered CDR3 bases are TGTGCTAGCAGCCCTTCGACAGGGGGCAATGAG. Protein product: CASSPSTGGNE. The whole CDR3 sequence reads CASSPSTGGNEQFF.

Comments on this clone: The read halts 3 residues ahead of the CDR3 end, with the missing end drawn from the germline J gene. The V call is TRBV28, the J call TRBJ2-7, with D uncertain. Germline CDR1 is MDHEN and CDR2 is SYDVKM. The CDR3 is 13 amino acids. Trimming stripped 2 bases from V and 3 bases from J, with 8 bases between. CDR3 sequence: CASSLLEIYEQYF. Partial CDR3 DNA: TGTGCCAGCAGTTTACTAGAGATCTACGAG.

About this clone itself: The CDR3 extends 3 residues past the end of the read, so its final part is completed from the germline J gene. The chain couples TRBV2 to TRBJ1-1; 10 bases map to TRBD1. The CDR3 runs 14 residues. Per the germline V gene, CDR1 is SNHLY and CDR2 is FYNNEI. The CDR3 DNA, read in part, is TGTGCCAGCGTCCCGGGACAGGGGTTTGTTGGG. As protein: CASVPGQGFVG. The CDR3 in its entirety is CASVPGQGFVGAFF.

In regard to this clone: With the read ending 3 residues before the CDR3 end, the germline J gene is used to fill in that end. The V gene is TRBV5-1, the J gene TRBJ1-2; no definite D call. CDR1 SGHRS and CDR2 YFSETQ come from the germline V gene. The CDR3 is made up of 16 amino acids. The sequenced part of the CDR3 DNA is TGCGCCAGCAGCTTGGAACTGAATGTTCGTCGCTACGAC. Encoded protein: CASSLELNVRRYD. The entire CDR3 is CASSLELNVRRYDYTF.

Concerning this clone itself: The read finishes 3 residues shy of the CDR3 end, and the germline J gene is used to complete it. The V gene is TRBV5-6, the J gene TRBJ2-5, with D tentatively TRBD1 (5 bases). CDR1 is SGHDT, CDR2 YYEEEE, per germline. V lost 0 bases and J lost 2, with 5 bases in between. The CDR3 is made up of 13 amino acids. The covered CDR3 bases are TGTGCCAGCAGCTTGGGACAGCAAGAGACC. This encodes CASSLGQQET. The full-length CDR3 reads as CASSLGQQETQYF.

The CDR3 region is CASSSGTSGPYNEQFF. CDR3 bases read: TGTGCCAGCAGTTCCGGGACTAGCGGACCCTACAATGAG. The chain links TRBV12-3 or TRBV12-4 to TRBJ2-1; TRBD2 matches 11 bases. Sequencing ends 3 residues short of the CDR3 end; the germline J gene provides the rest. V shed 4 bases and J 2 bases; nucleotides not matched to a gene: 4. The CDR3 sequence is 16 residues long.

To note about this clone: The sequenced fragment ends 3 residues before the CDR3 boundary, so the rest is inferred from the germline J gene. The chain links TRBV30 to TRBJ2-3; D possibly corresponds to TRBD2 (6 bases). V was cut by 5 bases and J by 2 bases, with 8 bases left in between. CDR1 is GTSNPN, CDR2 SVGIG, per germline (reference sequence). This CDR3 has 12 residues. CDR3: CAWAGFTDTQYF. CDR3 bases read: TGTGCCTGGGCGGGGTTCACAGATACG. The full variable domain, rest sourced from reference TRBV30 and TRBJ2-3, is SQTIHQWPATLVQPVGSPLSLECTVEGTSNPNLYWYRQAAGRGLQLLFYSVGIGQISSEVPQNLSASRPQDRQFILSSKKLLLSDSGFYLCAWAGFTDTQYFGPGTRLTVL.

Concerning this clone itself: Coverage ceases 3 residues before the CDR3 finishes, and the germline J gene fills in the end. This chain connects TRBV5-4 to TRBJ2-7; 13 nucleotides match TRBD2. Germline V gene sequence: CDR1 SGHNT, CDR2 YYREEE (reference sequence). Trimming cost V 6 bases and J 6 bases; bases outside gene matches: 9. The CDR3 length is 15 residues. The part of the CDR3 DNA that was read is TGTGCCAGCAACCGAGGGACTAGCGGGACGGGCGAG. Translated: CASNRGTSGTGE. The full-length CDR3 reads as CASNRGTSGTGEQYF.

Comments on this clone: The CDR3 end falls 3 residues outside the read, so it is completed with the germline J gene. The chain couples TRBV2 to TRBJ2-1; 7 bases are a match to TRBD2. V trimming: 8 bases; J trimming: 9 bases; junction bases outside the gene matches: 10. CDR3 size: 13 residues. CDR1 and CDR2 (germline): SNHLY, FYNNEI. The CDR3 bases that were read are TGTGCCAGCGGAGGGGCTAGCGGTGGTGAG. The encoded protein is CASGGASGGE. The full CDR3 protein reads CASGGASGGEQFF. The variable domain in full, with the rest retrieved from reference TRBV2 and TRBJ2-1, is EPEVTQTPSHQVTQMGQEVILRCVPISNHLYFYWYRQILGQKVEFLVSFYNNEISEKSEIFDDQFSVERPDGSNFTLKIRSTKLEDSAMYFCASGGASGGEQFFGPGTRLTVL.

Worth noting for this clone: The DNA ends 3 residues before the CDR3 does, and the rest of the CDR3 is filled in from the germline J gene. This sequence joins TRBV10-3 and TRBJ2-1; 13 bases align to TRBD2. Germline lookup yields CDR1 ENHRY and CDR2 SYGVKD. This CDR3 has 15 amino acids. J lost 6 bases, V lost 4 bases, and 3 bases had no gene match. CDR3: CAISGGLAGTNEQFF. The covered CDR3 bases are TGTGCCATCAGTGGGGGACTAGCGGGAACCAATGAG.

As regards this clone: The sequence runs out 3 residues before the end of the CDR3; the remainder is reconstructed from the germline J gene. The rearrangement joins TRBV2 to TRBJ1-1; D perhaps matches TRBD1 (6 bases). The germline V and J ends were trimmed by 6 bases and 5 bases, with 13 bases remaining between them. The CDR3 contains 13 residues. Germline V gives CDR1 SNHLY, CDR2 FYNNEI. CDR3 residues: CASREQGGTEAFF. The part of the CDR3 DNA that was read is TGTGCCAGCAGGGAACAGGGTGGGACTGAA.

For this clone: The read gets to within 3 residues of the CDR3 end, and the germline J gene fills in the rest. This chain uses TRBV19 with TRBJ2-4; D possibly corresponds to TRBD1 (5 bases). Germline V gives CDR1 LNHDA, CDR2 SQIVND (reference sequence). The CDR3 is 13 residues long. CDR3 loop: CASSYRSGYGQYF. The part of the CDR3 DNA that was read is TGTGCCAGTAGTTACAGGAGTGGCTATGGT.